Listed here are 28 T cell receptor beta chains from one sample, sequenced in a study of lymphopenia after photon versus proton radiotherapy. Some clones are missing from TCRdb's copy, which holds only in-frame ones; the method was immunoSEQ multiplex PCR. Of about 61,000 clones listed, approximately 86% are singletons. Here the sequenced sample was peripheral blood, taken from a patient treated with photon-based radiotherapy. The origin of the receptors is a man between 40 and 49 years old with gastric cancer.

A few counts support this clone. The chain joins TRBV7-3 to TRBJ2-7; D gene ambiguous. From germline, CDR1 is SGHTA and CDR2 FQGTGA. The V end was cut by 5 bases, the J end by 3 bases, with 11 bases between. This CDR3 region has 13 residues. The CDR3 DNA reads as TGTGCCAGCAGCCATGGGCAAAGCTACGAGCAGTACTTC. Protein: CASSHGQSYEQYF.

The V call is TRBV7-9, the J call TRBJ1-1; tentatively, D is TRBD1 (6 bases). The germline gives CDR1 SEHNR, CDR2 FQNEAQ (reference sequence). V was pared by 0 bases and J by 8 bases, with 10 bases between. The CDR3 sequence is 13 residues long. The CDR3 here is CASSLATGAEAFF. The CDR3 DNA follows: TGTGCCAGCAGCTTAGCCACGGGGGCCGAAGCTTTCTTT.

The CDR3 region has the DNA TGTGCCAGTAGTATAGGGCAGAAACATAGCAATCAGCCCCAGCATTTT. It specifies CASSIGQKHSNQPQHF. This chain connects TRBV19 to TRBJ1-5, with D uncertain. The CDR3 loop spans 16 amino acids. Trimming removed 1 base at V and 0 bases at J, with 10 bases between. Germline CDR1 and CDR2: LNHDA and SQIVND (reference sequence).

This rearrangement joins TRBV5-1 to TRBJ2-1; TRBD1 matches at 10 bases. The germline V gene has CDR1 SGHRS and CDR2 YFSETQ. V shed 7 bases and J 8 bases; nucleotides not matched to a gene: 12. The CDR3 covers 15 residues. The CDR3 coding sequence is TGCGCCAGCGGACGGGACAGGGGATTTCGGGATGAGCAGTTCTTC. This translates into CASGRDRGFRDEQFF.

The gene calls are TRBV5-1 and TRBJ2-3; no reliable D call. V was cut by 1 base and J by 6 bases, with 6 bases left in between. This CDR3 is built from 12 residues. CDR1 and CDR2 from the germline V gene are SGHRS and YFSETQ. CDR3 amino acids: CASSLKSDTQYF. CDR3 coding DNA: TGCGCCAGCAGCTTGAAATCGGATACGCAGTATTTT. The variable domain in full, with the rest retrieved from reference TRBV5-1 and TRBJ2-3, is KAGVTQTPRYLIKTRGQQVTLSCSPISGHRSVSWYQQTPGQGLQFLFEYFSETQRNKGNFPGRFSGRQFSNSRSEMNVSTLELGDSALYLCASSLKSDTQYFGPGTRLTVL.

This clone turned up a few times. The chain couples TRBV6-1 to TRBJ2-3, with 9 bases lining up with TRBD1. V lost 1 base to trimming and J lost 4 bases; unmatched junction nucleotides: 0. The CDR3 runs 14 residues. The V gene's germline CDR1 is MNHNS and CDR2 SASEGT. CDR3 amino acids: CASSEGQGADTQYF. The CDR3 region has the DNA TGTGCCAGCAGTGAAGGACAGGGGGCAGATACGCAGTATTTT.

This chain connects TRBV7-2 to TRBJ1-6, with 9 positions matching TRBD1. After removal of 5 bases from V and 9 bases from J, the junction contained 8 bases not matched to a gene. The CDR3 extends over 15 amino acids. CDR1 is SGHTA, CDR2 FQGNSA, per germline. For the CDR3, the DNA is TGTGCCAGCAGCACGGGACAGGGACAGGTTTCACCCCTCCACTTT. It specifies CASSTGQGQVSPLHF.

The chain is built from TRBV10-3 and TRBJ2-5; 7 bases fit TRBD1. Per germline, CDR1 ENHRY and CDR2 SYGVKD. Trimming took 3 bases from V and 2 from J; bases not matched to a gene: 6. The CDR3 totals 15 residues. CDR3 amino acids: CAISERQGPQETQYF. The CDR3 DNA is TGTGCCATCAGTGAACGACAGGGACCTCAAGAGACCCAGTACTTC.

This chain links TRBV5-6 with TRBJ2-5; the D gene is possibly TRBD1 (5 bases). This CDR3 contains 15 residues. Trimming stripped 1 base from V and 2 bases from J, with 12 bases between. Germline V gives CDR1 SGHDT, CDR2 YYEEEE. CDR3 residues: CASSLTDNLQETQYF. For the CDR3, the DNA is TGTGCCAGCAGCTTGACGGACAACCTACAAGAGACCCAGTACTTC.

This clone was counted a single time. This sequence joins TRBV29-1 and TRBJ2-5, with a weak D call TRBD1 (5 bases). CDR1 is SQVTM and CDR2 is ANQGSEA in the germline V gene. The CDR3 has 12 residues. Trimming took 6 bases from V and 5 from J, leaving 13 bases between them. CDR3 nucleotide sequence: TGCAGCGTCGGCAGGGAATCGGAGACCCAGTACTTC. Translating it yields CSVGRESETQYF.

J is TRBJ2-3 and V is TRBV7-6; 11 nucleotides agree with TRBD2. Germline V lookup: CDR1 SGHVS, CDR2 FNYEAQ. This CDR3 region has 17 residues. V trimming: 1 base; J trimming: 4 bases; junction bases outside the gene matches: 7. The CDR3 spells CASSLGTGSGGADTQYF. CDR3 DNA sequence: TGTGCCAGCAGCTTAGGGACCGGTAGCGGGGGGGCAGATACGCAGTATTTT. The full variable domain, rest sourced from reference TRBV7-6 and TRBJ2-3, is GAGVSQSPRYKVTKRGQDVALRCDPISGHVSLYWYRQALGQGPEFLTYFNYEAQQDKSGLPNDRFSAERPEGSISTLTIQRTEQRDSAMYRCASSLGTGSGGADTQYFGPGTRLTVL.

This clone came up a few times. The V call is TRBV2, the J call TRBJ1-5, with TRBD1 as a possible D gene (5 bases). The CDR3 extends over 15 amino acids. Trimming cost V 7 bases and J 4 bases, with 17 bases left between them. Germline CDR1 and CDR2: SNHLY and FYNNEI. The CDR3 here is CASTPRGRLNQPQHF. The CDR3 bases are TGTGCCAGCACTCCGAGGGGCAGGCTTAATCAGCCCCAGCATTTT.

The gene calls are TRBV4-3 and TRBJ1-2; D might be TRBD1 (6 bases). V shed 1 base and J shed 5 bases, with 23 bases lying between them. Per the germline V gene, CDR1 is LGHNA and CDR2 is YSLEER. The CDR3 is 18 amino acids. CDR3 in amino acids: CASSQAKEDRYLGYGYTF. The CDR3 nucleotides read TGCGCCAGCAGCCAAGCAAAGGAGGACAGATATCTTGGATATGGCTACACCTTC.

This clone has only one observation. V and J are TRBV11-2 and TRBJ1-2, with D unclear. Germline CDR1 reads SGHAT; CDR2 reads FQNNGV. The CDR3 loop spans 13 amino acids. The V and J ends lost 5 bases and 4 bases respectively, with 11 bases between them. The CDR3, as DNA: TGTGCCAGCAGCCCCTACCCCCTCTATGGCTACACCTTC. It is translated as CASSPYPLYGYTF.

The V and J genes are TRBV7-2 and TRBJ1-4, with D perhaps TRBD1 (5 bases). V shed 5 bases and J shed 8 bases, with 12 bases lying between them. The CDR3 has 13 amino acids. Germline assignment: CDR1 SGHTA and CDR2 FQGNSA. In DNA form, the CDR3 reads TGTGCCAGCAGCCTGTGGGGGAGCGAAAAACTGTTTTTT. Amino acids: CASSLWGSEKLFF.

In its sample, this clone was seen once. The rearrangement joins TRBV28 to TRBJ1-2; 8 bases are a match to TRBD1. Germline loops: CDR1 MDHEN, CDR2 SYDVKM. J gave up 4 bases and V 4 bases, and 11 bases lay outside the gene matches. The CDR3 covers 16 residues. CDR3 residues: CASSYSEQGVSYGYTF. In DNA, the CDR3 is TGTGCCAGCAGTTACTCGGAACAGGGGGTCAGCTATGGCTACACCTTC.

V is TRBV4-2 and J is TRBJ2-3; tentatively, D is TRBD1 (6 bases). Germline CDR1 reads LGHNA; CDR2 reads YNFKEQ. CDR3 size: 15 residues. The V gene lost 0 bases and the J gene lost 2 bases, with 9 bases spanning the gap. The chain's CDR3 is CASSQEDSSTDTQYF. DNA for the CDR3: TGTGCCAGCAGCCAAGAGGACAGCTCCACAGATACGCAGTATTTT.

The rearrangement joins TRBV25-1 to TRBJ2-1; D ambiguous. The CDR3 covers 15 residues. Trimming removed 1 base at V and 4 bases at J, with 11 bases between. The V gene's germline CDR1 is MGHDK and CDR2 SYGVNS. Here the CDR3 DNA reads TGTGCCAGCAGTGAATCGAACAGCTTATACAATGAGCAGTTCTTC. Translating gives CASSESNSLYNEQFF.

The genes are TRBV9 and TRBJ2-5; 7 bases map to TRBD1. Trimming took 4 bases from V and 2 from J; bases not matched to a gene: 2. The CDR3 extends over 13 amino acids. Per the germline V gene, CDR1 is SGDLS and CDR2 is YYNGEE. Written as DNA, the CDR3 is TGTGCCAGCAGCCAGGGGGAGCAAGAGACCCAGTACTTC. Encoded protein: CASSQGEQETQYF.

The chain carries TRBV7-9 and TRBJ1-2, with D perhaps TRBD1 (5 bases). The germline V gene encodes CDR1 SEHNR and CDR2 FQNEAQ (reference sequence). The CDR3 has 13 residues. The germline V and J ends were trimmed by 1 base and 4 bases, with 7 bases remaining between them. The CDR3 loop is CASSLVGGYGYTF. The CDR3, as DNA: TGTGCCAGCAGCTTAGTCGGGGGCTATGGCTACACCTTC.

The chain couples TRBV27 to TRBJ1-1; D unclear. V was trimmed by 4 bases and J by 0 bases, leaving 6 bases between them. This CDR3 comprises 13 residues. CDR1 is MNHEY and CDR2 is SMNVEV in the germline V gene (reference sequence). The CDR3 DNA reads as TGTGCCAGCAGTTCCCCCCTGAACACTGAAGCTTTCTTT. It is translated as CASSSPLNTEAFF.

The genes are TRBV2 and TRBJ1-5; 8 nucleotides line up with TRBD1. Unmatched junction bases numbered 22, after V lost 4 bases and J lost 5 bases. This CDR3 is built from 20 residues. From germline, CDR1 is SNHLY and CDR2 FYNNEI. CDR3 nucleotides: TGTGCCAGCAGTGGCCTAACAGGGGGAATAAGTGGGGGCTCCTATCAGCCCCAGCATTTT. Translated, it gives CASSGLTGGISGGSYQPQHF.

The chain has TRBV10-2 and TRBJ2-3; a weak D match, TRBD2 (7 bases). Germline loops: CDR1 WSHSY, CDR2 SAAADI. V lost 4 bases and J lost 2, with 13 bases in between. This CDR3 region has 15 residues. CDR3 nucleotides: TGCGCCAGCAGTGTGCGGGGGCTAACCACAGATACGCAGTATTTT. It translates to CASSVRGLTTDTQYF.

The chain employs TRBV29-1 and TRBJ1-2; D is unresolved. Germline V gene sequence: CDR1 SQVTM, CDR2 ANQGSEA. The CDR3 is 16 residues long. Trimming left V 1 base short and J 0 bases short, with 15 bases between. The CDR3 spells CSVEAWLGGSNYGYTF. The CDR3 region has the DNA TGCAGCGTTGAAGCTTGGTTGGGCGGATCTAACTATGGCTACACCTTC.

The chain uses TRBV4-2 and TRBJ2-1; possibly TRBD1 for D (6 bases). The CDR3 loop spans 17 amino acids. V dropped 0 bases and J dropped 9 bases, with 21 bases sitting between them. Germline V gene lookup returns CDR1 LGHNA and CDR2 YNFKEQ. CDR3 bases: TGTGCCAGCAGCCAAGATCGGCTGTGGGCCCAGGGGAGTGAGCAGTTCTTC. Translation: CASSQDRLWAQGSEQFF.

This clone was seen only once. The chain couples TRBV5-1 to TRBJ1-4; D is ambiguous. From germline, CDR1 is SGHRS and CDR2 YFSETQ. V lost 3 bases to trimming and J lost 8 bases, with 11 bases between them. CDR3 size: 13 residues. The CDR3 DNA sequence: TGCGCCAGCAGCTCCTCAGGACGGGAAAAACTGTTTTTT. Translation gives CASSSSGREKLFF.

For the CDR3, the DNA is TGTGCCAGCAGCTTAGGGCCGGGACAGGGCCACAATGAGCAGTTCTTC. Residues: CASSLGPGQGHNEQFF. The chain recombines TRBV11-3 with TRBJ2-1; the match to TRBD1 covers 9 bases. Trimming removed 1 base from V and 5 bases from J; junction bases left unmatched: 6. The germline gives CDR1 SGHNT, CDR2 YENEEA. This CDR3 spans 16 amino acids.

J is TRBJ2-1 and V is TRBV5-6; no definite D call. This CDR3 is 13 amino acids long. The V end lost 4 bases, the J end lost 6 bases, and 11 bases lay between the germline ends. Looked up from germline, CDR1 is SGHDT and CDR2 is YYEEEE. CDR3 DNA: TGTGCCAGCAGCGTAACCGTGGGCAATGAGCAGTTCTTC. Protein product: CASSVTVGNEQFF.